This T cell receptor beta chain was sequenced for a study of cytomegalovirus exposure and HLA in healthy donors. Germline-derived CDR1 and CDR2 are LNHDA and SQIVND (reference sequence). The CDR3 runs 15 residues. V was clipped by 6 bases and J by 1 base; unmatched bases: 8. Vbeta (60) and Jbeta (13) primers were used in the PCR. The data were produced by immunoSEQ multiplex PCR, yet TCRdb's version contains in-frame clones alone and is incomplete. Of around 110,000 clones detected, approximately 80% appear once; the ten largest clones hold under 4%. Source material: PBMCs. The TCR was taken from a woman aged 30 to 39 in good health and CMV-seronegative. This rearrangement joins TRBV19 to TRBJ1-2, with 7 nucleotides matching TRBD1. The CDR3 DNA is TGTGCCAGTAGCCCTCCGGGACAGAGTAACTATGGCTACACCTTC. It yields the protein CASSPPGQSNYGYTF.